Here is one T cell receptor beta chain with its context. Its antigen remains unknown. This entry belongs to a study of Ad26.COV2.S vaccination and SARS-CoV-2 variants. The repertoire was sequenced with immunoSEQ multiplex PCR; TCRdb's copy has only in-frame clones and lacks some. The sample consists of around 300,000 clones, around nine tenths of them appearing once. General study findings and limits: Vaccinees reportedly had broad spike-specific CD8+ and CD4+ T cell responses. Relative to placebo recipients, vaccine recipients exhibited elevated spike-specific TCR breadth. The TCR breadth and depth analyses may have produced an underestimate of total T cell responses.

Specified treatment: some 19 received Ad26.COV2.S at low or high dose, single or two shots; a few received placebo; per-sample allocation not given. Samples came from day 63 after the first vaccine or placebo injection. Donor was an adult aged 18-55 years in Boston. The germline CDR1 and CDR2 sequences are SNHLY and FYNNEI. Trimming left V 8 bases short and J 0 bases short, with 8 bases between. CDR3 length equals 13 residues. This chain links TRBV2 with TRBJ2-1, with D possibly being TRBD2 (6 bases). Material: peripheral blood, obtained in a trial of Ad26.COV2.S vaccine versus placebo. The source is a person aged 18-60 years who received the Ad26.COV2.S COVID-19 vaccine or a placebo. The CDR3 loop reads CASGGSSYNEQFF. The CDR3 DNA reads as TGTGCCAGCGGGGGGTCCTCCTACAATGAGCAGTTCTTC.